This T cell receptor beta chain was sequenced in a study of cytomegalovirus exposure and HLA in healthy donors. Study details: Tens of millions of unique TCRs from HLA-typed donors made up an early data release.

The CDR3 has 14 residues. V was trimmed by 0 bases and J by 7 bases, leaving 11 bases between them. Germline V gene sequence: CDR1 SGHKS, CDR2 YYEKEE (reference sequence). PCR was performed using 60 Vbeta and 13 Jbeta primers. Assay used: immunoSEQ multiplex PCR; TCRdb lists only in-frame clones, some missing. The sample lists 110,000 to 150,000 clones; roughly three quarters were seen once. The sequencing sample was made of PBMCs. The receptor was isolated from a man between 18 and 29 years old in good health and CMV-seronegative. The chain carries TRBV5-5 and TRBJ1-5; maybe TRBD1 (5 bases). The CDR3 nucleotides are TGTGCCAGCAGCTTGGACAGGTTACAGCAGCCCCAGCATTTT. Amino acid sequence: CASSLDRLQQPQHF.